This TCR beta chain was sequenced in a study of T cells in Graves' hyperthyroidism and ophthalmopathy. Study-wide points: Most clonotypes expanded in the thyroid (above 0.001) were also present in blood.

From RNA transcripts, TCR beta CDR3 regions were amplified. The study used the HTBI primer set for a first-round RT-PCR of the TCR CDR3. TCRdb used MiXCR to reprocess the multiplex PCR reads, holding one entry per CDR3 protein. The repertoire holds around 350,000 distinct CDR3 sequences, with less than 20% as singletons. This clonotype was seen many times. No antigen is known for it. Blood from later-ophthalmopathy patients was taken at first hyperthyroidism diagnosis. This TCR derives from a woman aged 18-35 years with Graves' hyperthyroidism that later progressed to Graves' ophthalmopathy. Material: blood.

The DNA for the CDR3 is TGTGCCAGCAGTTCTTTCGGGACGTCCTGGTACTTC. This gives the protein CASSSFGTSWYF. This chain joins TRBV28 and TRBJ2-5, with D perhaps TRBD1 or TRBD2 (5 bases each). This CDR3 has 12 residues. Per germline, CDR1 MDHEN and CDR2 SYDVKM. Trimming shortened V by 4 bases and J by 13 bases, and 16 bases separated the two germline ends.